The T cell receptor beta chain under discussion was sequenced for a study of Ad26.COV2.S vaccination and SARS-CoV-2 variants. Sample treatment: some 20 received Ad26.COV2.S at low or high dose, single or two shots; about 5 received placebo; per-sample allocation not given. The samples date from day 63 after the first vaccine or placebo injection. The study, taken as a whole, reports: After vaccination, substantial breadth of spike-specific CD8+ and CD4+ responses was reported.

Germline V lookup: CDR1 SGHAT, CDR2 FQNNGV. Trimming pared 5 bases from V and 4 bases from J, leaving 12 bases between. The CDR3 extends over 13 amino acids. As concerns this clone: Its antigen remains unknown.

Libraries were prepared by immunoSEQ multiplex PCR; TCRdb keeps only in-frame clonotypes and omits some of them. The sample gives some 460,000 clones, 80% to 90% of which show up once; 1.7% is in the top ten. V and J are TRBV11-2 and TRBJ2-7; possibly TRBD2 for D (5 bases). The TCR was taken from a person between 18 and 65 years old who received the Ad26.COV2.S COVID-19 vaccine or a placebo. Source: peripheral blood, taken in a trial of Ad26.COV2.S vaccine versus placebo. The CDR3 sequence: CASSPTTGYEQYF. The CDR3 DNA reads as TGTGCCAGCAGCCCTACGACGGGATACGAGCAGTACTTC.